One and the same sample provided the 24 T cell receptor beta chains below, sequenced in a study of beta chain features in type 1 diabetes. Study-wide findings and caveats: Shortening of TCRB CDR3s, moderate but significant, appeared in all four CD4+ subsets of Type 1 diabetes patients.

No antigen has been identified for these receptors. cDNA synthesis used the whole RNA isolate, giving expressed TCRB sequences. Clones were read by immunoSEQ multiplex PCR, and TCRdb kept only the in-frame ones, dropping some. The sample holds about 710,000 clones; over 12% are singletons and the top ten take 0.035% to 0.04%. Sequencing was carried out using naive CD4+ T cells from blood. Source of these receptors: a man between 18 and 29 years old with type 1 diabetes.

This chain joins TRBV29-1 and TRBJ1-2; 8 bases agree with TRBD1. Germline V gene data show CDR1 as SQVTM and CDR2 as ANQGSEA. Trimming cost V 6 bases and J 10 bases; bases outside gene matches: 16. The CDR3 extends over 14 amino acids. This chain's CDR3 is CSVGLGQGSANYTF. For the CDR3, the DNA is TGCAGCGTGGGCCTAGGACAGGGTTCGGCGAACTACACCTTC. Variable domain in full (rest from reference TRBV29-1 and TRBJ1-2): SAVISQKPSRDICQRGTSLTIQCQVDSQVTMMFWYRQQPGQSLTLIATANQGSEATYESGFVIDKFPISRPNLTFSTLTVSNMSPEDSSIYLCSVGLGQGSANYTFGSGTRLTVV.

Concerning this clone: The sample holds other DNA sequences that translate to the same CDR3. This chain uses TRBV29-1 with TRBJ2-3; 7 positions agree with TRBD2. The V gene end was trimmed by 7 bases and the J gene end by 2 bases; junction bases not matched to a gene: 9. The CDR3 consists of 14 residues. CDR1 is SQVTM and CDR2 is ANQGSEA in the germline V gene. The CDR3 nucleotides are TGCAGCGGTGAGAAGGGACTACACACAGATACGCAGTATTTT. Its protein product is CSGEKGLHTDTQYF.

This clone was counted at least ten times. The CDR3 nucleotides read TGTGCCACCGTCCAGGCCTACGAGCAGTACTTC. Translating gives CATVQAYEQYF. The J gene is TRBJ2-7, the V gene TRBV10-3; D remains unclear. Between the trimmed V and J ends, which lost 10 bases and 2 bases, there was a span of 9 bases. The CDR3 runs 11 residues. Germline V gives CDR1 ENHRY, CDR2 SYGVKD.

The J gene is TRBJ2-1, the V gene TRBV4-1, with D perhaps matching TRBD2 (6 bases). The V end was cut by 4 bases, the J end by 3 bases, with 7 bases between. The CDR3 sequence is 13 residues long. The V gene's germline CDR1 is MGHRA and CDR2 YSYEKL. In nucleotides, the CDR3 is TGCGCCAGCAGCCTGGGACTCTACAATGAGCAGTTCTTC. Encoded protein: CASSLGLYNEQFF.

In this sample, this clone turned up a few times. The chain recombines TRBV18 with TRBJ2-7, with 7 bases aligning to TRBD1. The V gene end was trimmed by 8 bases and the J gene end by 3 bases; junction bases not matched to a gene: 10. Germline CDR1 and CDR2: KGHSH and LQKENI. This CDR3 comprises 14 residues. CDR3 amino acids: CASTTGQSLYEQYF. The CDR3 coding sequence is TGTGCCAGCACGACGGGACAGTCCCTCTACGAGCAGTACTTC.

The rearrangement uses TRBV13 and TRBJ2-7; no clear D. The CDR3 is made up of 16 amino acids. V lost 4 bases to trimming and J lost 0 bases, with 16 bases between them. The V gene's germline CDR1 is PRHDT and CDR2 FYEKMQ (reference sequence). The DNA of the CDR3 is TGTGCCAGCAGCTCCTCCGTCAGATACAGCTCCTACGAGCAGTACTTC. Encoded protein: CASSSSVRYSSYEQYF.

This chain links TRBV4-3 with TRBJ1-5, with a possible D match to TRBD1 (5 bases). The V gene lost 0 bases and the J gene lost 2 bases, with 11 bases spanning the gap. CDR3 size: 16 residues. Germline V lookup: CDR1 LGHNA, CDR2 YSLEER. The CDR3 nucleotides read TGCGCCAGCAGCCAAGATTTGGGGACCGGCAATCAGCCCCAGCATTTT. Protein product: CASSQDLGTGNQPQHF.

V is TRBV5-1 and J is TRBJ1-1; no definite D call. CDR1 and CDR2 from the germline V gene are SGHRS and YFSETQ. The germline V and J ends were trimmed by 2 bases and 3 bases, with 5 bases remaining between them. This CDR3 is built from 12 residues. The chain's CDR3 is CASSFRDTEAFF. The CDR3 nucleotides are TGCGCCAGCAGCTTCCGGGACACTGAAGCTTTCTTT.

The chain carries TRBV4-3 and TRBJ1-2; 8 positions agree with TRBD1. V lost 3 bases, J lost 4 bases, and 10 bases stayed unmatched. This CDR3 region has 16 residues. Germline V lookup: CDR1 LGHNA, CDR2 YSLEER. The CDR3 coding sequence is TGCGCCAGCAGCCAGCAAACCGGGACAGGCATCTATGGCTACACCTTC. As protein: CASSQQTGTGIYGYTF.

In this sample, this clone turned up a few times. J is TRBJ2-7 and V is TRBV28; 7 nucleotides match TRBD1. The CDR3 extends over 14 amino acids. V was pared by 3 bases and J by 2 bases, with 4 bases of the junction left unmatched. Germline assignment: CDR1 MDHEN and CDR2 SYDVKM. This CDR3 is CASSLTGLAYEQYF. CDR3 sequence (DNA): TGTGCCAGCAGTTTGACAGGGTTGGCCTACGAGCAGTACTTC. The full variable domain, its missing parts supplied by reference TRBV28 and TRBJ2-7, is DVKVTQSSRYLVKRTGEKVFLECVQDMDHENMFWYRQDPGLGLRLIYFSYDVKMKEKGDIPEGYSVSREKKERFSLILESASTNQTSMYLCASSLTGLAYEQYFGPGTRLTVT.

This rearrangement joins TRBV29-1 to TRBJ2-3; 7 bases are a match to TRBD1. The CDR3 has 15 amino acids. Germline V gene sequence: CDR1 SQVTM, CDR2 ANQGSEA. The J segment lost 5 bases and the V segment lost 0 bases, leaving 8 bases of the junction unmatched. CDR3 DNA: TGCAGCGTTGAAGATCAAAGGGGGCTGGGAGATACGCAGTATTTT. Protein: CSVEDQRGLGDTQYF.

This clone was counted only a few times. The chain employs TRBV5-6 and TRBJ1-1; perhaps TRBD1 as D (5 bases). CDR3 length: 13 amino acids. The ends were cut back, 1 base at V and 7 bases at J, with 11 bases in the middle. From germline, CDR1 is SGHDT and CDR2 YYEEEE. The CDR3 sequence: CASSLFNQGEAFF. The CDR3 bases are TGTGCCAGCAGCTTGTTCAATCAGGGTGAAGCTTTCTTT.

The chain combines TRBV7-9 with TRBJ2-4, with D possibly being TRBD1 or TRBD2 (6 bases each). The CDR3 covers 15 residues. V was pared by 3 bases and J by 6 bases, with 15 bases between. Germline V gives CDR1 SEHNR, CDR2 FQNEAQ (reference sequence). CDR3 DNA: TGTGCCAGCAGCTTCCTGGAGGGGGAGCGAAACATTCAGTACTTC. Residues: CASSFLEGERNIQYF.

This clone came up a few times. For the CDR3, the DNA is TGTGCTAGTGGCCTCGGACTAGCGGGAGATACGCAGTATTTT. It specifies CASGLGLAGDTQYF. This chain joins TRBV12-5 and TRBJ2-3; TRBD2 matches at 11 bases. Germline V gene sequence: CDR1 LGHNT, CDR2 FRNRAP. Trimming removed 6 bases from V and 5 bases from J; junction bases left unmatched: 4. The CDR3 spans 14 residues.

V and J are TRBV28 and TRBJ2-7; D gene ambiguous. Looked up from germline, CDR1 is MDHEN and CDR2 is SYDVKM. The germline V and J ends were trimmed by 4 bases and 3 bases, with 10 bases remaining between them. The CDR3 spans 13 residues. The CDR3 here is CASSYPASYEQYF. The CDR3 nucleotides read TGTGCCAGCAGTTACCCCGCGAGCTACGAGCAGTACTTC.

This clone occurred a few times. The CDR3 nucleotides are TGTGCCAGCAGTGTGGACGGCACCTACGAGCAGTACTTC. Amino acids: CASSVDGTYEQYF. The rearrangement links TRBV6-1 to TRBJ2-7; no clear D gene. This CDR3 comprises 13 residues. Trimming took off 4 bases at V and 2 bases at J, with 9 bases between the two ends. Germline CDR1 is MNHNS and CDR2 is SASEGT.

This clone has a handful of counts. This chain joins TRBV9 and TRBJ1-3, with 7 bases identical to TRBD1. CDR1 SGDLS and CDR2 YYNGEE come from the germline V gene. The J segment lost 4 bases and the V segment lost 6 bases, leaving 7 bases of the junction unmatched. This CDR3 region has 14 residues. CDR3 DNA sequence: TGTGCCAGCACGAAGGGACAGAGGGGAAACACCATATATTTT. Amino acids: CASTKGQRGNTIYF.

This clone was recorded a few times. The chain links TRBV15 to TRBJ2-5; no reliable D call. CDR1 is LNHNV, CDR2 YYDKDF, per germline (reference sequence). The CDR3 is made up of 13 amino acids. V lost 0 bases and J 9 bases, leaving 11 bases between the germline ends. CDR3 region: CATSREAVLAQYF. For the CDR3, the DNA is TGTGCCACCAGCAGAGAGGCTGTCTTGGCCCAGTACTTC.

The chain links TRBV30 to TRBJ2-5, with TRBD2 identical over 10 bases. The J call is uncertain, as TRBJ2-7 better fits the DNA end. This CDR3 has 13 residues. Germline CDR1 GTSNPN, CDR2 SVGIG (reference sequence). The CDR3 loop is CAWKAGGRYEQYF. CDR3 sequence (DNA): TGTGCCTGGAAAGCGGGAGGGCGGTACGAGCAGTACTTC.

This chain joins TRBV5-1 and TRBJ2-7; D is perhaps TRBD1 or TRBD2 (5 bases each). In germline, CDR1 is SGHRS, CDR2 YFSETQ. V was trimmed by 4 bases and J by 2 bases, leaving 10 bases between them. This CDR3 has 13 residues. As DNA, the CDR3 is TGCGCCAGCAGCATCAGGGACGCCTACGAGCAGTACTTC. It is translated as CASSIRDAYEQYF.

The chain recombines TRBV27 with TRBJ2-7; a possible D gene is TRBD1 (6 bases). The CDR3 length is 12 residues. With 5 bases removed from V and 6 bases from J, the gap between germline ends came to 11 bases. Germline V gives CDR1 MNHEY, CDR2 SMNVEV (reference sequence). CDR3: CASSVRGREQYF. For the CDR3, the DNA is TGTGCCAGCAGTGTCAGGGGTCGCGAGCAGTACTTC.

This rearrangement joins TRBV7-6 to TRBJ2-2, with D possibly being TRBD2 (6 bases). Looked up from germline, CDR1 is SGHVS and CDR2 is FNYEAQ. CDR3 length: 18 residues. Trimming pared 2 bases from V and 4 bases from J, leaving 20 bases between. CDR3 DNA sequence: TGTGCCAGCAGCTTACTGGAACGACGGAGGGTCAGCACCGGGGAGCTGTTTTTT. Its translation: CASSLLERRRVSTGELFF.

This clone appeared a few times. This chain connects TRBV30 to TRBJ1-4; weak D call: TRBD1 (5 bases). The CDR3 loop spans 16 amino acids. V lost 1 base, J lost 8 bases, and 20 bases lay in between. Germline CDR1 and CDR2: GTSNPN and SVGIG (reference sequence). CDR3 protein: CAWSAGDRTVGEKLFF. The CDR3 DNA follows: TGTGCCTGGAGTGCGGGGGACCGGACGGTGGGGGAAAAACTGTTTTTT.

This chain links TRBV14 with TRBJ2-1; 7 nucleotides agree with TRBD2. Losses at the gene ends were 6 bases for V and 6 bases for J; bases not matched to a gene: 5. The CDR3 runs 13 residues. CDR1 is SGHDN, CDR2 FVKESK, per germline. The CDR3 sequence is CASSLSGVNEQFF. The CDR3 coding sequence is TGTGCCAGCAGTCTAAGCGGGGTCAATGAGCAGTTCTTC.